These 2 T cell receptor beta chains originate from one sample sequenced in a study of T cell responses to AZD1222 COVID-19 vaccine. The data were produced by immunoSEQ multiplex PCR, yet TCRdb's version contains in-frame clones alone and is incomplete. In the table there are about 75,000 clones, approximately 88% of which are singletons. Specimen: peripheral blood, collected 28 days after the second dose of the MenACWY control vaccine. These receptors were obtained from an adult who received the MenACWY meningococcal vaccine as a control.

This clone has only one observation. This chain joins TRBV2 and TRBJ1-4, with D perhaps TRBD1 (5 bases). Germline-derived CDR1 and CDR2 are SNHLY and FYNNEI. V lost 7 bases and J lost 0, with 24 bases in between. The CDR3 covers 19 residues. The CDR3 DNA follows: TGTGCCAGCAAGAAGCGATGGGGAGGGGAACAGGCAACTAATGAAAAACTGTTTTTT. It specifies CASKKRWGGEQATNEKLFF.

The chain recombines TRBV9 with TRBJ2-1; 8 nucleotides line up with TRBD1. The junction had 7 bases not matched to a gene; V was cut back by 4 bases and J by 4 bases. CDR1 SGDLS and CDR2 YYNGEE come from the germline V gene. The CDR3 consists of 15 residues. For the CDR3, the DNA is TGTGCCAGCAGCAAAGACAGGGGAGCATACAATGAGCAGTTCTTC. Its translation: CASSKDRGAYNEQFF.